The 6 T cell receptor beta chains reported below all come from one sample, sequenced in a study of cytotoxic CD8 clonotypes in ibrutinib-treated CLL. The method was immunoSEQ multiplex PCR; TCRdb's version includes in-frame clones alone and lacks a portion of them. The table has some 25,000 clones, 65% to 70% seen once. This sample comprised PBMCs, obtained at disease progression, from a patient treated with ibrutinib. These TCRs come from a human donor with chronic lymphocytic leukemia.

The rearrangement links TRBV7-6 to TRBJ2-7, with 11 bases identical to TRBD1. The CDR3 is 16 amino acids. J was trimmed by 5 bases and V by 1 base; bases with no gene match: 7. From germline, CDR1 is SGHVS and CDR2 FNYEAQ. This CDR3 is CASSLGPGTGGNEQYF. The CDR3 DNA reads as TGTGCCAGCAGCTTAGGCCCCGGGACAGGGGGGAACGAGCAGTACTTC.

The chain links TRBV7-9 to TRBJ2-5; a weak D match, TRBD2 (6 bases). Trimming took 1 base from V and 5 from J, leaving 8 bases between them. Germline V gene lookup returns CDR1 SEHNR and CDR2 FQNEAQ (reference sequence). The CDR3 spans 13 residues. This CDR3 reads CASSLVGGETQYF. The CDR3 bases are TGTGCCAGCAGCTTAGTTGGGGGGGAGACCCAGTACTTC.

The chain has TRBV10-3 and TRBJ1-1, with a weak D call TRBD1 (6 bases). Between the trimmed V and J ends, which lost 2 bases and 5 bases, there was a span of 15 bases. There are 15 residues in the CDR3. Germline loops: CDR1 ENHRY, CDR2 SYGVKD. The chain's CDR3 is CAISEPRTGRTEAFF. The CDR3 DNA follows: TGTGCCATCAGTGAGCCCCGTACAGGGCGGACTGAAGCTTTCTTT.

This chain's CDR3 is CSVANGLGETQYF. The CDR3 region has the DNA TGCAGCGTTGCTAACGGTCTAGGAGAGACCCAGTACTTC. The J gene is TRBJ2-5, the V gene TRBV29-1; D remains ambiguous. The CDR3 is 13 residues long. Trimming took off 4 bases at V and 4 bases at J, with 13 bases between the two ends. In germline, CDR1 is SQVTM, CDR2 ANQGSEA.

The rearrangement joins TRBV9 to TRBJ2-3; TRBD2 might be the D (5 bases). Germline V gene lookup returns CDR1 SGDLS and CDR2 YYNGEE. The CDR3 contains 14 residues. V was clipped by 5 bases and J by 6 bases, with 16 bases between them. The CDR3 sequence: CASRPSDSLDTQYF. CDR3 nucleotides: TGTGCCAGCAGGCCTTCGGACTCACTTGATACGCAGTATTTT.

The chain joins TRBV18 to TRBJ2-6, with D hard to call. The V and J ends lost 7 bases and 0 bases respectively, with 1 base between them. This CDR3 spans 12 amino acids. Germline V lookup: CDR1 KGHSH, CDR2 LQKENI. CDR3 residues: CASFSGANVLTF. The CDR3 DNA reads TGTGCCAGCTTCTCTGGGGCCAACGTCCTGACTTTC.